This TCR beta chain was identified in a study of vaccination effects on CD4 cells after COVID-19. Before sequencing, viral peptide pools were used by the ViraFEST assay to expand antigen-specific CD4+ T cells. Cultured cells yielded isolated CD4+ T cells after about ten days. Vaccinated recipients, who were negative for nucleocapsid antibodies, had no history of SARS-CoV-2 infection. After removal of 1 base from V and 5 bases from J, the junction contained 6 bases not matched to a gene. In germline, CDR1 is LGHDT, CDR2 YNNKEL (reference sequence). The CDR3 spans 15 residues. Points on this clone: The antigen is undetermined.

The assay was immunoSEQ multiplex PCR, and TCRdb's table has in-frame clones only and misses some. The sample includes about 23,000 clones, 65% to 70% of them seen just once. The J gene is TRBJ2-7, the V gene TRBV3-1 (or the pseudogene TRBV3-2), with 9 bases matching TRBD2. The sequence came from a human donor who received a COVID-19 vaccine. The input for sequencing was CD4+ T cells from PBMCs cultured with HCoV-NL63 spike peptides, taken before COVID-19 vaccination. The CDR3 DNA is TGTGCCAGCAGCCAAGGACTAGCGGCGCTCGACGAGCAGTACTTC. This encodes CASSQGLAALDEQYF.